The clone carrying this TCR beta chain was detected many times. Trimming stripped 4 bases from V and 6 bases from J, with 5 bases between. This CDR3 spans 11 amino acids. Per the germline V gene, CDR1 is MDHEN and CDR2 is SYDVKM. Time point denoted: blood at routine non-recurrence follow-up after resection. A single record per CDR3 protein comes from TCRdb applying MiXCR to the 5' RACE reads. Of some 20,000 distinct CDR3 sequences in the sample, 9.2% were seen once. These data come from a study of spatial heterogeneity in lung cancer. Specimen: PBMCs, collected at follow-up. The V gene is TRBV28, the J gene TRBJ2-3; D remains unclear. The TCR comes from a male donor with early-stage non-small cell lung cancer. The CDR3 here is CASSSGDTQYF. In nucleotides, the CDR3 is TGTGCCAGCAGTTCTGGGGATACGCAGTATTTT.